This T cell receptor beta chain was captured in a study of shared clonotypes between healthy human individuals. Study results and limitations: Shared clonotypes: about 5% naive CD4, roughly 3.5% naive CD8, 2% to 2.5% memory CD4, about 0.41% memory CD8.

V was clipped by 0 bases and J by 2 bases; unmatched bases: 9. From germline, CDR1 is GTSNPN and CDR2 SVGIG (reference sequence). The CDR3 length is 16 residues. A remark on this clone: Antigen: not known.

TCRdb's copy holds only in-frame clones and misses some; the assay was immunoSEQ multiplex PCR. This table holds about 2,500,000 clones, more than 90% found once. The J gene is TRBJ2-7, the V gene TRBV30; 8 bases fit TRBD2. Input material: naive CD4+ T cells sorted from blood. Subset specified: CD45RA+ positively selected. This receptor was taken from a man aged 18 to 29 in good health. CDR3 nucleotides: TGTGCCTGGAGTGTACTAGGAACGGGAGGGCCCTACGAGCAGTACTTC. Amino acids: CAWSVLGTGGPYEQYF.